This T cell receptor beta chain was observed in a study of Ad26.COV2.S vaccination and SARS-CoV-2 variants. Treatment: approximately 18 received Ad26.COV2.S at low or high dose, single or two shots; about 5 received placebo; per-sample allocation not given. The study sampled participants on day 63 after the first vaccine or placebo injection. The table came from immunoSEQ multiplex PCR; TCRdb's copy has only in-frame clones and leaves some out. The sample yields approximately 350,000 clones, 83% seen once. This material consisted of peripheral blood, taken in a trial of Ad26.COV2.S vaccine versus placebo. This receptor was obtained from a person aged 18-60 years who received the Ad26.COV2.S COVID-19 vaccine or a placebo.

CDR3 loop: CASSQVGEQYF. The CDR3 DNA is TGTGCCAGCAGCCAAGTGGGCGAGCAGTACTTC. The gene calls are TRBV7-2 and TRBJ2-7; no clear D. The CDR3 extends over 11 amino acids. Per germline, CDR1 SGHTA and CDR2 FQGNSA. Trimming removed 5 bases from V and 6 bases from J, with 8 bases in between.